One sample yielded the 30 T cell receptor beta chains listed below, sequenced in a study of blood T cell repertoires in COVID-19. The table came from immunoSEQ multiplex PCR; TCRdb's copy has only in-frame clones and leaves some out. Altogether about 27,000 clones are present, around 83% being singletons, with the ten largest covering 25%. Sample: peripheral blood. The origin of the receptors is an older man with active COVID-19.

The V gene is TRBV14, the J gene TRBJ2-1; TRBD2 might be the D (7 bases). With 1 base removed from V and 4 bases from J, the gap between germline ends came to 11 bases. This CDR3 region has 15 residues. Germline lookup yields CDR1 SGHDN and CDR2 FVKESK. Here the CDR3 DNA reads TGTGCCAGCAGCCAAGGGGGGGGGCGGTACAATGAGCAGTTCTTC. Translation: CASSQGGGRYNEQFF.

As concerns this clone: Mismatch with germline at one junction end may stem from a read error. The genes are TRBV6-5 and TRBJ1-2; weak D call: TRBD1 (6 bases). In germline, CDR1 is MNHEY, CDR2 SVGAGI. This CDR3 has 14 residues. In DNA, the CDR3 is TGTGCCAGTAGTTTTGGGGGACAACCCTATGGCTACACCTTC. It yields the protein CASSFGGQPYGYTF.

The rearrangement joins TRBV2 to TRBJ2-1; D may be TRBD2 (6 bases). The length of the CDR3 is 13 residues. Trimming left V 8 bases short and J 2 bases short, with 10 bases between. The V gene's germline CDR1 is SNHLY and CDR2 FYNNEI. In nucleotides, the CDR3 is TGTGCCAGCCGGGAGAGAGCCTACAATGAGCAGTTCTTC. The encoded protein is CASRERAYNEQFF.

Relative to its sample, this clone is medium-sized (0.01 to 0.1%). CDR3 amino acids: CARTSSNQPQHF. For the CDR3, the DNA is TGCGCCAGAACCAGTAGCAATCAGCCCCAGCATTTT. The chain uses TRBV10-2 and TRBJ1-5; D unresolved. Germline-derived CDR1 and CDR2 are WSHSY and SAAADI. Trimming took 9 bases from V and 0 from J, leaving 6 bases between them. This CDR3 has 12 residues.

This clone was seen just once. CDR3 loop: CASSLSGGAVNEQFF. DNA of the CDR3: TGTGCCAGTAGTCTTAGCGGGGGGGCTGTCAATGAGCAGTTCTTC. The V call is TRBV19, the J call TRBJ2-1; 11 bases fit TRBD2. The CDR3 is 15 amino acids. CDR1 LNHDA and CDR2 SQIVND come from the germline V gene (reference sequence). The V and J ends lost 5 bases and 6 bases, in that order; junction bases with no gene match: 6.

The chain combines TRBV19 with TRBJ1-2; 7 bases match TRBD1. The germline V gene encodes CDR1 LNHDA and CDR2 SQIVND (reference sequence). The CDR3 is 16 residues long. Trimming cost V 5 bases and J 3 bases; bases outside gene matches: 12. This CDR3 is CASSAGQARGDYGYTF. DNA for the CDR3: TGTGCCAGTAGTGCCGGACAGGCCCGAGGGGACTATGGCTACACCTTC.

The rearrangement uses TRBV20-1 and TRBJ1-2; the D is unclear. Deletions cut 6 bases from V and 5 bases from J, with 16 bases between. CDR3 length: 13 amino acids. The germline CDR1 and CDR2 sequences are DFQATT and SNEGSKA (reference sequence). Written as DNA, the CDR3 is TGCAGTGCCAGTTTACTCGACAAATATGGCTACACCTTC. Amino acid sequence: CSASLLDKYGYTF.

This chain joins TRBV20-1 and TRBJ1-5; perhaps TRBD1 as D (6 bases). V dropped 3 bases and J dropped 2 bases, with 14 bases sitting between them. The CDR3 runs to 15 residues. Germline loops: CDR1 DFQATT, CDR2 SNEGSKA (reference sequence). CDR3 nucleotides: TGCAGTGCTAGTGCCGGTGGGGGCGGCAATCAGCCCCAGCATTTT. Its translation: CSASAGGGGNQPQHF.

This clone was seen only once. The chain links TRBV6-5 to TRBJ1-3; unclear D gene. Trimming removed 5 bases from V and 3 bases from J, with 11 bases in between. Germline V lookup: CDR1 MNHEY, CDR2 SVGAGI. There are 14 residues in the CDR3. CDR3 DNA: TGTGCCAGCAGTCCCGTGGCCCGTGGAAACACCATATATTTT. The encoded protein is CASSPVARGNTIYF.

The chain has TRBV28 and TRBJ1-1; a weak D match, TRBD1 (5 bases). The CDR3 spans 11 residues. The ends were cut back, 7 bases at V and 7 bases at J, with 10 bases in the middle. Per the germline V gene, CDR1 is MDHEN and CDR2 is SYDVKM. DNA of the CDR3: TGTGCCAGCACACGACAGTTTGAAGCTTTCTTT. Amino acids: CASTRQFEAFF.

The chain has TRBV3-1 (or the pseudogene TRBV3-2) and TRBJ1-3; D is possibly TRBD1 (6 bases). V lost 6 bases and J lost 6, with 15 bases in between. Germline CDR1 reads LGHDT; CDR2 reads YNNKEL (reference sequence). The CDR3 runs to 14 residues. The CDR3 is CASSGQRRENTIYF. DNA for the CDR3: TGTGCCAGCAGTGGACAGAGGAGAGAAAACACCATATATTTT.

The V and J genes are TRBV6-6 and TRBJ2-5; 10 nucleotides agree with TRBD2. Trimming removed 8 bases from V and 7 bases from J; junction bases left unmatched: 7. The CDR3 runs to 13 residues. Germline V lookup: CDR1 MNHNY, CDR2 SVGAGI (reference sequence). CDR3 in DNA: TGTGCCAGCTCAACTAGCGGGATTGGGACCCAGTACTTC. Encoded protein: CASSTSGIGTQYF.

The rearrangement uses TRBV5-1 and TRBJ1-2, with D perhaps TRBD1 (6 bases). The length of the CDR3 is 16 residues. V was trimmed by 3 bases and J by 4 bases, leaving 19 bases between them. Looked up from germline, CDR1 is SGHRS and CDR2 is YFSETQ. CDR3 sequence: CASSWSGGGDTYGYTF. The CDR3 DNA is TGCGCCAGCAGCTGGAGCGGGGGGGGCGATACCTATGGCTACACCTTC.

The chain has TRBV6-2 or TRBV6-3 and TRBJ2-7; 12 nucleotides line up with TRBD2. CDR1 and CDR2 from the germline V gene are MNHEY and SVGEGT. The V gene end was trimmed by 7 bases and the J gene end by 1 base; junction bases not matched to a gene: 14. The CDR3 sequence is 18 residues long. The CDR3 DNA is TGTGCCAGCATCCCGCACCCTCTAGCGGGGGGGCGGTCCTACGAGCAGTACTTC. This sequence encodes CASIPHPLAGGRSYEQYF.

This clone came up a few times. This rearrangement joins TRBV7-6 to TRBJ1-1; perhaps TRBD1 as D (6 bases). V gave up 4 bases and J gave up 3 bases, with 9 bases separating them. This CDR3 is 13 amino acids long. Germline V gene sequence: CDR1 SGHVS, CDR2 FNYEAQ. In DNA form, the CDR3 reads TGTGCCAGCAGCTCTCAGGGGTACACTGAAGCTTTCTTT. It translates to CASSSQGYTEAFF.

This clone has just a few counts. The V gene is TRBV5-1, the J gene TRBJ1-2, with D hard to call. Germline CDR1 is SGHRS and CDR2 is YFSETQ. The CDR3 spans 14 residues. Trimming stripped 0 bases from V and 2 bases from J, with 8 bases between. The CDR3 reads CASSLAGGNYGYTF. In DNA form, the CDR3 reads TGCGCCAGCAGCTTGGCCGGAGGGAACTATGGCTACACCTTC.

The chain links TRBV7-9 to TRBJ1-2, with D possibly matching TRBD1 (5 bases). The CDR3 is 13 residues long. The V and J ends lost 5 bases and 3 bases respectively, with 10 bases between them. Germline V gene sequence: CDR1 SEHNR, CDR2 FQNEAQ (reference sequence). For the CDR3, the DNA is TGTGCCAGCAGCCCATGGGGGGACTATGGCTACACCTTC. It is translated as CASSPWGDYGYTF.

This clone was counted only a few times. This chain links TRBV27 with TRBJ2-3, with TRBD2 matching over 10 bases. The CDR3 is 17 residues long. CDR1 is MNHEY and CDR2 is SMNVEV in the germline V gene (reference sequence). V gave up 3 bases and J gave up 0 bases; unmatched junction bases: 6. CDR3 sequence: CASSFSGLAASTDTQYF. The CDR3 region has the DNA TGTGCCAGCAGTTTCTCCGGACTAGCGGCTAGCACAGATACGCAGTATTTT.

This rearrangement joins TRBV5-4 to TRBJ1-1, with 9 bases matching TRBD1. Germline CDR1 SGHNT, CDR2 YYREEE (reference sequence). Trimming cost V 4 bases and J 1 base; bases outside gene matches: 8. The CDR3 is made up of 16 amino acids. The chain's CDR3 is CASSPGQGGGNTEAFF. DNA of the CDR3: TGTGCCAGCAGCCCGGGACAGGGAGGGGGGAACACTGAAGCTTTCTTT.

A single count supports this clone. V gene TRBV7-2 combines with J gene TRBJ2-3, with 11 bases matching TRBD1. V shed 4 bases, J shed 6 bases, and the junction held 9 bases outside the gene matches. The CDR3 consists of 16 residues. Germline values: CDR1 SGHTA, CDR2 FQGNSA. The CDR3 is CASSSTWTGGEDTQYF. CDR3 nucleotide sequence: TGTGCCAGCAGCTCCACGTGGACAGGGGGCGAGGATACGCAGTATTTT.

The V and J genes are TRBV19 and TRBJ2-5; 9 bases are shared with TRBD2. With 4 bases clipped from V and 4 bases from J, the junction kept 4 bases outside the gene matches. Germline values: CDR1 LNHDA, CDR2 SQIVND (reference sequence). The CDR3 is 14 amino acids. CDR3 DNA sequence: TGTGCCAGTAGTACTAGCGGGGTAGTAGAGACCCAGTACTTC. Protein: CASSTSGVVETQYF.

The rearrangement uses TRBV7-8 and TRBJ1-2; D gene unclear. This CDR3 spans 14 amino acids. Germline loops: CDR1 SGHVS, CDR2 FQNEAQ. The V gene lost 1 base and the J gene lost 4 bases, with 10 bases spanning the gap. DNA for the CDR3: TGTGCCAGCAGCTTAGATCGCGGCTCCTATGGCTACACCTTC. Protein product: CASSLDRGSYGYTF.

The chain couples TRBV5-1 to TRBJ2-1; D not resolved. CDR1 is SGHRS, CDR2 YFSETQ, per germline. Between the trimmed V and J ends, which lost 5 bases and 0 bases, there was a span of 9 bases. There are 14 residues in the CDR3. CDR3 region: CASSWLRSYNEQFF. The CDR3, as DNA: TGCGCCAGCAGTTGGCTCCGCTCCTACAATGAGCAGTTCTTC.

The CDR3 coding sequence is TGTGCCAGCAGTTACCAAAACCCAACTAGTTCTGATGAGCAGTTCTTC. It encodes CASSYQNPTSSDEQFF. The chain employs TRBV6-2 or TRBV6-3 and TRBJ2-1, with D possibly TRBD2 on 5 matching bases. The CDR3 covers 16 residues. The germline V gene has CDR1 MNHEY and CDR2 SVGEGT. V lost 2 bases and J 8 bases, leaving 19 bases between the germline ends.

The rearrangement uses TRBV6-1 and TRBJ2-7; 7 nucleotides agree with TRBD1. CDR3 length equals 16 residues. After removal of 3 bases from V and 0 bases from J, the junction contained 8 bases not matched to a gene. Germline V lookup: CDR1 MNHNS, CDR2 SASEGT. The CDR3 bases are TGTGCCAGCAGTGACGCCGCCGACAGGGACTCCTACGAGCAGTACTTC. It translates to CASSDAADRDSYEQYF.

This chain joins TRBV3-1 (or the pseudogene TRBV3-2) and TRBJ2-1, with 8 bases matching TRBD2. V lost 6 bases and J lost 6; bases outside the gene matches: 4. The CDR3 runs to 13 residues. Germline CDR1 reads LGHDT; CDR2 reads YNNKEL (reference sequence). The CDR3 loop is CASRGLVTNEQFF. DNA of the CDR3: TGTGCCAGCAGGGGACTAGTTACCAATGAGCAGTTCTTC.

The chain carries TRBV6-5 and TRBJ2-1; TRBD1 aligns across 11 bases. The CDR3 loop spans 15 amino acids. J lost 6 bases, V lost 6 bases, and 7 bases had no gene match. The germline V gene has CDR1 MNHEY and CDR2 SVGAGI. This CDR3 reads CASSLFGTGGNEQFF. The CDR3 bases are TGTGCCAGCAGCCTCTTTGGGACAGGGGGCAATGAGCAGTTCTTC.

The chain links TRBV6-6 to TRBJ1-1; 10 bases align to TRBD1. Germline V gene data show CDR1 as MNHNY and CDR2 as SVGAGI (reference sequence). The CDR3 is made up of 13 amino acids. J was trimmed by 12 bases and V by 6 bases; bases with no gene match: 10. This chain's CDR3 is CASSRGQGVETFF. The CDR3 nucleotides are TGTGCCAGCAGCCGTGGACAGGGGGTGGAAACTTTCTTT.

This chain uses TRBV28 with TRBJ1-2, with TRBD1 matching over 12 bases. Germline values: CDR1 MDHEN, CDR2 SYDVKM. This CDR3 comprises 15 residues. The trim removed 7 bases at V and 8 bases at J, leaving 11 bases unmatched. The CDR3 DNA follows: TGTGCCAGCAATCGACCGGGACAGGGGGCGTGGGGCTACACCTTC. Its protein product is CASNRPGQGAWGYTF.

The V call is TRBV18, the J call TRBJ2-1; 12 positions match TRBD2. The germline CDR1 and CDR2 sequences are KGHSH and LQKENI. The length of the CDR3 is 18 residues. Losses at the gene ends were 2 bases for V and 8 bases for J; bases not matched to a gene: 13. CDR3 in amino acids: CASSPTGTSGFTGHEQFF. The CDR3 DNA follows: TGTGCCAGCTCACCAACCGGGACTAGCGGGTTTACCGGCCATGAGCAGTTCTTC.